This is a list of T cell receptor beta chains from one sample in a study of cytomegalovirus exposure and HLA in healthy donors. TCRdb keeps only in-frame clones here, not all; method: immunoSEQ multiplex PCR. The sample lists 150,000 to 200,000 clones, under 80% occurring once. Sequenced sample: PBMCs. The receptor set was obtained from a woman aged 25 to 39 in good health and CMV-seropositive. Both conserved end residues are trimmed from each CDR3.

V,J,CDR3
TRBV25-1,TRBJ2-1,ASSEYDGGGRRNEQF
TRBV28,TRBJ1-6,ASTSGIGSPLH
TRBV11-2,TRBJ2-7,ASSFILGTSGAHSYEQY
TRBV28,TRBJ1-6,ASSFQGTNSPLH
TRBV5-4,TRBJ2-7,ASSLGGQGSYEQY
TRBV6-5,TRBJ2-7,ASSYGTGGLEQY
TRBV11-3,TRBJ1-1,ASSPGQGAGNTEAF
TRBV7-9,TRBJ2-1,ASSRAQGGEQF
TRBV15,TRBJ2-5,ATSRDRRQETQY
TRBV10-1,TRBJ1-6,ASRQGELSPLH
TRBV27,TRBJ1-4,ASSLATATNEKLF
TRBV6-1,TRBJ1-1,ASSVRQGDEAF
TRBV7-9,TRBJ1-6,ASSQRRGDSPLH
TRBV7-2,TRBJ2-4,ASSVIGVLAKNIQY
TRBV5-1,TRBJ1-5,ASSYTGDDQPQH
TRBV12-5,TRBJ2-3,ASGLVGGESTDTQY
TRBV29-1,TRBJ2-5,SVVSGVSETQY
TRBV5-1,TRBJ2-1,ASSLNRVGAGNEQF
TRBV5-4,TRBJ2-1,AMWRASSYNEQF
TRBV7-8,TRBJ2-1,ASSPIAGGLYEQF
TRBV7-2,TRBJ1-6,ASSLAKTGRGSYNSPLH
TRBV11-2,TRBJ1-2,ASSGDRGYGYT